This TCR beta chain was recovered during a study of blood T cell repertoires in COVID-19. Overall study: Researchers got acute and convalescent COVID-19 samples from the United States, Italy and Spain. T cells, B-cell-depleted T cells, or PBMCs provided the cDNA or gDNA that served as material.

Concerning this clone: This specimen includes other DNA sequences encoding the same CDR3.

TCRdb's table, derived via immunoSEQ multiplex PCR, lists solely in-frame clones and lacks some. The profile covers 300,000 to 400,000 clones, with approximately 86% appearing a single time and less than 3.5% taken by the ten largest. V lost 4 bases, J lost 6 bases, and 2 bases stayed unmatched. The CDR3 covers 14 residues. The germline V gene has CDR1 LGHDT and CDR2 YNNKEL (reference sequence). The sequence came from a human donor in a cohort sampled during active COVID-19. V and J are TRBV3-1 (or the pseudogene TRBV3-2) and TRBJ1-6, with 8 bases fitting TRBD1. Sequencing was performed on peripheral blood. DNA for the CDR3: TGTGCCAGCAGCCGAGGGACAGGTAATTCACCCCTCCACTTT. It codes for CASSRGTGNSPLHF.